The subject of this entry is one T cell receptor (beta chain). These data come from a study of cytomegalovirus exposure and HLA in healthy donors. V trimming: 6 bases; J trimming: 0 bases; junction bases outside the gene matches: 2. Per the germline V gene, CDR1 is MNHEY and CDR2 is SVGAGI. The CDR3 runs 15 residues. Primers: 60 Vbeta forward and 13 Jbeta reverse. Sequencing was performed with immunoSEQ multiplex PCR; in TCRdb, only in-frame clones are kept and a portion is missing. The sample shows some 160,000 clones, around 79% of them seen only once. The receptor comes from a woman aged 50 to 65 in good health and CMV-seronegative. The gene calls are TRBV6-5 and TRBJ2-3, with TRBD2 identical over 11 bases. The sample was PBMCs. This CDR3 is CASRGTSGSTDTQYF. CDR3 sequence (DNA): TGTGCCAGCAGGGGGACTAGCGGTAGCACAGATACGCAGTATTTT.